Below are 26 T cell receptor beta chains sequenced from a single sample in a study of T cell repertoires in cytomegalovirus infection. Each CDR3 protein gets one entry after TCRdb re-called the reads with MiXCR. The sample lists about 400,000 distinct CDR3 sequences; 15% to 20% were seen once. Sequences were obtained from PBMCs. The receptors come from a human donor in good health (CMV status not recorded). Some clones in this sample may be carry-over from other donors' samples.

This clonotype was recorded many times. The chain couples TRBV7-2 to TRBJ2-1; 10 bases map to TRBD2. There are 14 residues in the CDR3. Per the germline V gene, CDR1 is SGHTA and CDR2 is FQGNSA. The trim removed 5 bases at V and 3 bases at J, leaving 1 base unmatched. The CDR3 DNA follows: TGTGCCAGCAGCCCTAGCGGGAGCTACAATGAGCAGTTCTTC. Its protein is CASSPSGSYNEQFF. The entire variable domain, with the rest obtained from reference TRBV7-2 and TRBJ2-1, is as follows: GAGVSQSPSNKVTEKGKDVELRCDPISGHTALYWYRQSLGQGLEFLIYFQGNSAPDKSGLPSDRFSAERTGGSVSTLTIQRTQQEDSAVYLCASSPSGSYNEQFFGPGTRLTVL.

The J gene is TRBJ2-6, the V gene TRBV7-9; no clear D. Germline CDR1 SEHNR, CDR2 FQNEAQ (reference sequence). The V end was cut by 7 bases, the J end by 11 bases, with 21 bases between. The CDR3 consists of 15 residues. CDR3 amino acids: CASIFGVNNPYVLTF. For the CDR3, the DNA is TGTGCCAGCATTTTTGGGGTGAACAATCCATACGTCCTGACTTTC.

The chain joins TRBV11-2 to TRBJ1-3, with D unresolved. The CDR3 spans 12 residues. Germline assignment: CDR1 SGHAT and CDR2 FQNNGV. Between the trimmed V and J ends, which lost 5 bases and 4 bases, there was a span of 6 bases. CDR3 in DNA: TGTGCCAGCAGCCGAGAGGGAAACACCATATATTTT. Amino acids: CASSREGNTIYF.

This clonotype was found a few times. The chain joins TRBV20-1 to TRBJ2-2; tentatively, D is TRBD2 (5 bases). Looked up from germline, CDR1 is DFQATT and CDR2 is SNEGSKA (reference sequence). There are 14 residues in the CDR3. The V gene lost 2 bases and the J gene lost 3 bases, with 10 bases spanning the gap. This CDR3 is CSARLRDYTGELFF. The CDR3 nucleotides are TGCAGTGCTAGACTTCGGGATTACACCGGGGAGCTGTTTTTT.

There are a few counts of this clonotype. The CDR3 protein is CASSLAGGSSGQTDTQYF. The CDR3 bases are TGTGCCAGCAGCTTAGCGGGGGGCTCTTCGGGACAAACAGATACGCAGTATTTT. The chain carries TRBV7-6 and TRBJ2-3; either TRBD1 or TRBD2 may fit D (6 bases each). This CDR3 region has 18 residues. V was clipped by 0 bases and J by 3 bases, with 19 bases between them. CDR1 is SGHVS and CDR2 is FNYEAQ in the germline V gene.

This clonotype has only a few counts. The chain employs TRBV7-2 and TRBJ1-1; D gene uncertain. The CDR3 sequence is 16 residues long. The germline gives CDR1 SGHTA, CDR2 FQGNSA. Trimming removed 5 bases from V and 1 base from J, with 17 bases in between. CDR3 nucleotide sequence: TGTGCCAGCAGCCCCCGCATTGGGTTCGAGAACACTGAAGCTTTCTTT. Translated: CASSPRIGFENTEAFF.

This clonotype came up a few times. The rearrangement uses TRBV5-1 and TRBJ1-5; no reliable D call. Germline V CDR1 and CDR2: SGHRS, YFSETQ. The CDR3 sequence is 14 residues long. Trimming left V 5 bases short and J 2 bases short, with 11 bases between. The CDR3 DNA follows: TGCGCCAGCAGTCTCGGGATCGGCAATCAGCCCCAGCATTTT. This codes for CASSLGIGNQPQHF.

Comments on this clonotype: The conserved closing phenylalanine or tryptophan is absent in this CDR3, likely reflecting a read error. The gene calls are TRBV6-1 and TRBJ2-6; D may be TRBD1 (5 bases). V was pared by 10 bases and J by 0 bases, with 13 bases between. The CDR3 runs to 15 residues. The V gene's germline CDR1 is MNHNS and CDR2 SASEGT. The CDR3 DNA reads as TGTGCCACCTCGGACATTGCCTCTGGGGCCAACGTCCTGACTTCC. Amino acids: CATSDIASGANVLTS.

This chain uses TRBV4-2 with TRBJ2-1; 9 nucleotides align to TRBD2. This CDR3 spans 20 amino acids. Losses at the gene ends were 3 bases for V and 0 bases for J; bases not matched to a gene: 15. The germline gives CDR1 LGHNA, CDR2 YNFKEQ. Here the CDR3 DNA reads TGTGCCAGCAGCCATCTTTCCGCGGGGGGGCCTTCTAGCTCCTACAATGAGCAGTTCTTC. Translating gives CASSHLSAGGPSSSYNEQFF.

There are a few counts of this clonotype. The CDR3 coding sequence is TGTGCCAGCAGCCAAGACGGGACTAGATCACATGAGCAGTTCTTC. Translation gives CASSQDGTRSHEQFF. This chain connects TRBV3-1 to TRBJ2-1; 8 nucleotides line up with TRBD2. From germline, CDR1 is LGHDT and CDR2 YNNKEL (reference sequence). The CDR3 has 15 residues. The V gene end was trimmed by 0 bases and the J gene end by 8 bases; junction bases not matched to a gene: 6.

J is TRBJ2-1 and V is TRBV29-1; 9 bases map to TRBD2. The CDR3 contains 14 residues. The V segment lost 4 bases and the J segment 4 bases; nucleotides outside the gene matches: 5. In germline, CDR1 is SQVTM, CDR2 ANQGSEA. The CDR3, as DNA: TGCAGCGTTGCATTAGCGGGGGCGTACAATGAGCAGTTCTTC. It specifies CSVALAGAYNEQFF.

This chain's CDR3 is CASTLSAGNQPQHF. CDR3 DNA: TGTGCCAGCACTTTATCGGCTGGCAATCAGCCCCAGCATTTT. The rearrangement uses TRBV7-2 and TRBJ1-5; D not resolved. V dropped 7 bases and J dropped 2 bases, with 12 bases sitting between them. Germline V CDR1 and CDR2: SGHTA, FQGNSA. This CDR3 has 14 amino acids. Using reference TRBV7-2 and TRBJ1-5 for the parts outside the CDR3, the full variable domain is GAGVSQSPSNKVTEKGKDVELRCDPISGHTALYWYRQSLGQGLEFLIYFQGNSAPDKSGLPSDRFSAERTGGSVSTLTIQRTQQEDSAVYLCASTLSAGNQPQHFGDGTRLSIL.

The V call is TRBV20-1, the J call TRBJ1-6, with D possibly being TRBD1 (6 bases). Germline CDR1 and CDR2: DFQATT and SNEGSKA (reference sequence). The CDR3 length is 15 residues. The ends were cut back, 5 bases at V and 7 bases at J, with 18 bases in the middle. CDR3 sequence reads: CSAPIGGEINSPLHF. The CDR3 DNA sequence: TGCAGTGCTCCGATCGGGGGCGAGATCAATTCACCCCTCCACTTT.

In its sample, this clonotype was seen a few times. This chain uses TRBV25-1 with TRBJ1-1; 9 bases agree with TRBD1. Germline V gene data show CDR1 as MGHDK and CDR2 as SYGVNS. The length of the CDR3 is 15 residues. V was pared by 7 bases and J by 10 bases, with 16 bases of the junction left unmatched. CDR3 region: CASNTGGGRASRAFF. The CDR3 coding sequence is TGTGCCAGCAACACAGGGGGCGGTCGGGCTTCCCGAGCTTTCTTT.

In this sample, this clonotype turned up a few times. CDR3 coding DNA: TGTGCCAGCAGTTACGGGGGCAGGATCCGGACCTACGAGCAGTACTTC. Translated: CASSYGGRIRTYEQYF. The chain uses TRBV6-2 or TRBV6-3 and TRBJ2-7; D is perhaps TRBD1 (6 bases). The length of the CDR3 is 16 residues. The V gene lost 2 bases and the J gene lost 2 bases, with 16 bases spanning the gap. Germline loops: CDR1 MNHEY, CDR2 SVGEGT.

This clonotype was observed many times. This chain links TRBV10-3 with TRBJ2-1; TRBD2 aligns across 12 bases. Germline V gene data show CDR1 as ENHRY and CDR2 as SYGVKD. The CDR3 is 15 residues long. The ends lost 8 bases at V and 7 bases at J; junction bases unmatched: 9. CDR3 sequence (DNA): TGTGCCATCCTTAAGAGACTAGCGGGAGATAATGAGCAGTTCTTC. Translation gives CAILKRLAGDNEQFF.

This clonotype has a count of ten or more. The chain combines TRBV7-2 with TRBJ2-7; D unresolved. V was clipped by 5 bases and J by 0 bases, with 17 bases between them. The CDR3 contains 16 residues. Germline V gene data show CDR1 as SGHTA and CDR2 as FQGNSA. CDR3 protein: CASSPARRQSSYEQYF. CDR3 bases: TGTGCCAGCAGCCCAGCGAGACGGCAGAGCTCCTACGAGCAGTACTTC. The variable domain in full, with the rest retrieved from reference TRBV7-2 and TRBJ2-7, is GAGVSQSPSNKVTEKGKDVELRCDPISGHTALYWYRQSLGQGLEFLIYFQGNSAPDKSGLPSDRFSAERTGGSVSTLTIQRTQQEDSAVYLCASSPARRQSSYEQYFGPGTRLTVT.

In this sample, this clonotype turned up a few times. The rearrangement uses TRBV7-2 and TRBJ1-2; D possibly corresponds to TRBD1 (6 bases). Trimming removed 5 bases at V and 9 bases at J, with 19 bases between. The CDR3 length is 14 residues. Germline-derived CDR1 and CDR2 are SGHTA and FQGNSA. The CDR3 region is CASSIVGSGDRYTF. CDR3 sequence (DNA): TGTGCCAGCAGCATCGTCGGCTCAGGGGATCGCTACACCTTC.

The rearrangement joins TRBV28 to TRBJ2-3, with D tentatively TRBD1 or TRBD2 (8 bases each). Germline lookup yields CDR1 MDHEN and CDR2 SYDVKM. The V gene lost 6 bases and the J gene lost 5 bases, with 24 bases spanning the gap. CDR3 size: 17 residues. CDR3 DNA sequence: TGTGCCAGCAGAACCGCAGGGGGCGGGGGGTCGGTAGATACGCAGTATTTT. It encodes CASRTAGGGGSVDTQYF.

This clonotype was observed a handful of times. The chain uses TRBV5-1 and TRBJ2-7; a possible D gene is TRBD2 (6 bases). CDR3 length equals 13 residues. Germline V gene lookup returns CDR1 SGHRS and CDR2 YFSETQ. V was clipped by 2 bases and J by 1 base, with 7 bases between them. The CDR3 sequence is CASSFGGSYEQYF. In nucleotides, the CDR3 is TGCGCCAGCAGCTTTGGGGGGTCCTACGAGCAGTACTTC.

The V call is TRBV6-2 or TRBV6-3, the J call TRBJ1-4; D ambiguous. The CDR3 runs to 15 residues. Trimming removed 2 bases at V and 0 bases at J, with 7 bases between. Germline V gene data show CDR1 as MNHEY and CDR2 as SVGEGT. The CDR3 DNA reads as TGTGCCAGCAGTTACGCCAGAGCAACTAATGAAAAACTGTTTTTT. It specifies CASSYARATNEKLFF.

The chain carries TRBV19 and TRBJ2-2, with D possibly being TRBD1 or TRBD2 (5 bases each). V lost 7 bases to trimming and J lost 3 bases, with 12 bases between them. Per germline, CDR1 LNHDA and CDR2 SQIVND (reference sequence). CDR3 length: 14 amino acids. This chain's CDR3 is CASNRDRYTGELFF. In DNA, the CDR3 is TGTGCCAGTAATAGGGACCGATACACCGGGGAGCTGTTTTTT.

This clonotype was detected many times. The J gene is TRBJ2-3, the V gene TRBV7-6; the D is unclear. The CDR3 length is 13 residues. Germline V CDR1 and CDR2: SGHVS, FNYEAQ. Trimming took 1 base from V and 3 from J, leaving 5 bases between them. As DNA, the CDR3 is TGTGCCAGCAGCTTAGAACCTACAGATACGCAGTATTTT. It specifies CASSLEPTDTQYF.

This clonotype was seen many times. The chain joins TRBV7-2 to TRBJ2-1; 7 bases map to TRBD2. Germline V gene lookup returns CDR1 SGHTA and CDR2 FQGNSA. There are 16 residues in the CDR3. With 1 base clipped from V and 4 bases from J, the junction kept 7 bases outside the gene matches. CDR3 protein: CASSLVVTSEYNEQFF. In DNA form, the CDR3 reads TGTGCCAGCAGCTTAGTGGTAACTAGCGAGTACAATGAGCAGTTCTTC. Full variable domain (missing parts from reference TRBV7-2 and TRBJ2-1): GAGVSQSPSNKVTEKGKDVELRCDPISGHTALYWYRQSLGQGLEFLIYFQGNSAPDKSGLPSDRFSAERTGGSVSTLTIQRTQQEDSAVYLCASSLVVTSEYNEQFFGPGTRLTVL.

V usage is TRBV3-1 and J usage is TRBJ2-1, with D unresolved. The V end lost 5 bases, the J end lost 6 bases, and 14 bases lay between the germline ends. Per the germline V gene, CDR1 is LGHDT and CDR2 is YNNKEL (reference sequence). The CDR3 sequence is 14 residues long. The CDR3 spells CASSDLTPLNEQFF. CDR3 bases: TGTGCCAGCAGCGACCTGACTCCCCTCAATGAGCAGTTCTTC.

The chain joins TRBV20-1 to TRBJ2-5; possible D gene TRBD2, 5 bases. The CDR3 runs to 13 residues. The germline V gene has CDR1 DFQATT and CDR2 SNEGSKA (reference sequence). The V and J ends lost 6 bases and 5 bases respectively, with 16 bases between them. CDR3: CSAESGERETQYF. In nucleotides, the CDR3 is TGCAGTGCAGAGAGCGGAGAGAGGGAGACCCAGTACTTC.